This entry features one T cell receptor (beta chain) sequence. This clonotype was observed many times. Its antigen specificity is not known. Per-base quality was not reported, and no clone a single base away is much larger than it. This entry belongs to a study of T-cell reconstitution after alpha-beta-depleted transplantation in children (TCRdb year 2016). Looking at the study overall: T-cell immune reconstitution after TCRalphabeta/CD19-depleted allogeneic hematopoietic cell transplantation in children was quantitatively tracked in the study by means of TCR repertoire profiling.

The library was obtained by PCR. Sequenced on an Illumina HiSeq 2500. To normalize quantification of the TCRbeta repertoire, the TCR libraries were built with molecular barcoding that relied on unique molecular identifiers. The public sequencing data were trimmed at Q25 with fastp and processed into clonotypes with MiXCR by TCRdb, which kept only in-frame beta chains. Duplicate CDR3 protein sequences are folded into a single record with the most common DNA and genes. In this sample the table shows hundreds of thousands of distinct CDR3 sequences, roughly 17% of which occur a single time. The ten largest clones capture approximately 1% of the sample. The germline V gene yields MNHEY for CDR1 and SVGAGI for CDR2. V drops 2 bases and J drops 5 bases, leaving 6 bases in between. The CDR3 covers 12 residues, taking in both the cysteine and the phenylalanine. The DNA shown is the 36-base CDR3, in frame from base 1.

This material consisted of PBMCs from the stem cell graft donor, taken from the stem cell graft. The V gene is TRBV6-5 and the J gene is TRBJ1-2, with no confident D gene call. This receptor was obtained from a human donor who donated a stem cell graft to a child with acute myeloid leukemia. Read as DNA, the sequence is TGTGCCAGCAGTTACGGGAGTTATGGCTACACCTTC. Protein translation: CASSYGSYGYTF.